This passage covers 7 T cell receptor beta chains from one sample sequenced in a study of blood T cell repertoires in COVID-19. Clones were sequenced by immunoSEQ multiplex PCR, and TCRdb holds only the in-frame ones, with some missing. Found here are some 160,000 clones, almost 85% of them singletons; the top ten hold 2.5% to 3%. The sequenced sample was peripheral blood. These receptors were collected from a woman older than 75 with COVID-19, enrolled during active disease.

About this clone itself: The junction and the germline gene differ at one end; a read error may be behind it. This rearrangement joins TRBV7-7 to TRBJ2-5; 15 nucleotides match TRBD2. Germline CDR1 and CDR2: SSHAT and FNYEAQ (reference sequence). CDR3 size: 17 residues. Here the CDR3 DNA reads TGTGCTAGCAGCTTAACACCCGGGACTAGCGGGGGGAAGACCCAGTACTTC. This encodes CASSLTPGTSGGKTQYF.

CDR3 region: CASGAGAGELFF. As DNA, the CDR3 is TGTGCCAGCGGGGCCGGAGCTGGGGAGCTGTTTTTT. V gene TRBV25-1 combines with J gene TRBJ2-2, with a tentative D call TRBD1 (5 bases). V dropped 8 bases and J dropped 8 bases, with 12 bases sitting between them. The CDR3 contains 12 residues. Germline CDR1 and CDR2: MGHDK and SYGVNS.

The chain uses TRBV29-1 and TRBJ2-3; D may be TRBD1 (5 bases). Deletions cut 6 bases from V and 4 bases from J, with 11 bases between. The length of the CDR3 is 12 residues. The germline V gene encodes CDR1 SQVTM and CDR2 ANQGSEA. CDR3 amino acids: CSVASRADTQYF. As DNA, the CDR3 is TGCAGCGTCGCCAGCAGGGCAGATACGCAGTATTTT.

The chain couples TRBV10-2 to TRBJ2-1; D ambiguous. The germline CDR1 and CDR2 sequences are WSHSY and SAAADI. Trimming removed 5 bases from V and 10 bases from J, with 6 bases in between. The CDR3 totals 10 residues. DNA for the CDR3: TGCGCCAGCAGTCGGCGGGAGCAGTTCTTC. Translated, it gives CASSRREQFF.

The rearrangement uses TRBV18 and TRBJ1-1, with D possibly matching TRBD1 (6 bases). Germline lookup yields CDR1 KGHSH and CDR2 LQKENI. CDR3 size: 14 residues. Trimming took 1 base from V and 5 from J, leaving 11 bases between them. CDR3 protein: CASSPQRGGTEAFF. DNA of the CDR3: TGTGCCAGCTCACCACAGAGGGGGGGGACTGAAGCTTTCTTT.

This chain connects TRBV3-1 (or the pseudogene TRBV3-2) to TRBJ2-5; TRBD2 agrees at 8 bases. The germline V gene has CDR1 LGHDT and CDR2 YNNKEL (reference sequence). V was clipped by 11 bases and J by 5 bases; unmatched bases: 10. This CDR3 has 13 residues. CDR3 amino acids: CAANGTSRETQYF. For the CDR3, the DNA is TGTGCCGCCAATGGGACTAGTAGGGAGACCCAGTACTTC.

The chain recombines TRBV11-2 with TRBJ2-1; D is perhaps TRBD1 (6 bases). The germline V gene encodes CDR1 SGHAT and CDR2 FQNNGV. V was shortened by 5 bases and J by 1 base, with 9 bases between the two germline ends. The CDR3 runs 14 residues. In DNA form, the CDR3 reads TGTGCCAGCAGCAGAGGGGGTTCCTACAATGAGCAGTTCTTC. Translation: CASSRGGSYNEQFF.